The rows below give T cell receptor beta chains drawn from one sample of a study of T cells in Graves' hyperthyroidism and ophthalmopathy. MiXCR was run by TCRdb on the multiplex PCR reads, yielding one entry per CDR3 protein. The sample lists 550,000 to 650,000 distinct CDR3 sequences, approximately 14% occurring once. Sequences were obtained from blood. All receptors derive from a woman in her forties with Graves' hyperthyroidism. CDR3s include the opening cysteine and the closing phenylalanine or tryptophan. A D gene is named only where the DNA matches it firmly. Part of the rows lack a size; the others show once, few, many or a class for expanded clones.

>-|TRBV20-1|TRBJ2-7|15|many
TGCAGTGCTAGAGATAGGGGCGGGGTCACCTACGAGCAGTACTTC
CSARDRGGVTYEQYF
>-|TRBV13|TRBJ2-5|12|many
TGTGCCAGCTCGAGTGGACAAGAGACCCAGTACTTC
CASSSGQETQYF
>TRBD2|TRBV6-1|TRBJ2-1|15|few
TGTGCCAGCAGACTAGTGCCTAGCGGGCCCAATGAGCAGTTCTTC
CASRLVPSGPNEQFF
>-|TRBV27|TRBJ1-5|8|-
TGCGACCCGACCCCCCAGCATTTT
CDPTPQHF
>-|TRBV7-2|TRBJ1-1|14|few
TGTGCCAGCAGCTCCCCGGGGGCCTACACTGAAGCTTTCTTT
CASSSPGAYTEAFF
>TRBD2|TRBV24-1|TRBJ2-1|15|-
TGTGCCACCAGTCCCAGAGGGACTAGAGACAATGAGCAGTTCTTC
CATSPRGTRDNEQFF
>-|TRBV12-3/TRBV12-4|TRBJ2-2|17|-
TGTGCCAGCAGTCTCACTGCCCCCAACGCGAACACCGGGGAGCTGTTTTTT
CASSLTAPNANTGELFF
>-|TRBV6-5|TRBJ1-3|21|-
TGTGCCAGCAGTTACTGGATCGATGGTGCCTACTCGTCAAGCTCTGGAAACACCATATATTTT
CASSYWIDGAYSSSSGNTIYF
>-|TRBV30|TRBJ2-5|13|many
TGTGCCTGGAGTGTACCAGTGCAAGAGACCCAGTACTTC
CAWSVPVQETQYF
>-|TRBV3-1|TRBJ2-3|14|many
TGTGCCAGCAGCCCTGGGTCCCGCACAGATACGCAGTATTTT
CASSPGSRTDTQYF
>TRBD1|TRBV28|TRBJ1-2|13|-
TGTGCCAGCAGTTGGGACAGGGGGTCTGGCTACACCTTC
CASSWDRGSGYTF
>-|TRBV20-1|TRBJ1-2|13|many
TGCAGTGCTAGAGCGCAGACGATCTATGGCTACACCTTC
CSARAQTIYGYTF
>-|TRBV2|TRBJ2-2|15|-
TGTGCCAGCAGAGTATCCCCAGGTGTCACCGGGGAGCTGTTTTTT
CASRVSPGVTGELFF
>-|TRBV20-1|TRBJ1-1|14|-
TGCAGTGCTAGCGGTCCAGGAAGCTCCACTGAAGCTTTCTTT
CSASGPGSSTEAFF
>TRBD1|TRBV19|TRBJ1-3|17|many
TGTGCCAGTAAAATCGTCGCCGGACAGGGGAAGGGAAACACCATATATTTT
CASKIVAGQGKGNTIYF
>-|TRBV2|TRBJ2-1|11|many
TGTGCCAGCAGGGGCCTCGCAGAGCAGTTCTTC
CASRGLAEQFF
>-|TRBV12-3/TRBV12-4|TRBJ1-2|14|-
TGTGCCAGCAGGGACGGCAGCGGGGCTGGCGGCTACACCTTC
CASRDGSGAGGYTF
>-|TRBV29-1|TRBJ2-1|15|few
TGCAGCGTGACCACCCTAGGACATAAATACAATGAGCAGTTCTTC
CSVTTLGHKYNEQFF
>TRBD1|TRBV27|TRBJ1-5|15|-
TGTGCCAGCAGTTTGCGGACAGGGGGCGATCAGCCCCAGCATTTT
CASSLRTGGDQPQHF
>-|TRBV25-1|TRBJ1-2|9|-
TGTGCCAGCTACTATGGCTACACCTTC
CASYYGYTF
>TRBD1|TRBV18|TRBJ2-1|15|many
TGTGCCAGCTCACCGGACAGGGATTCCTACAATGAGCAGTTCTTC
CASSPDRDSYNEQFF
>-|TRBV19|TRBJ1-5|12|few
TGTGCCACCGGGGACATCAATCAGCCCCAGCATTTT
CATGDINQPQHF
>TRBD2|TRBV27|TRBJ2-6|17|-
TGTGCCAGCAGCGGGACTAGCGGGAGCTCTGGGGCCAACGTCCTGACTTTC
CASSGTSGSSGANVLTF
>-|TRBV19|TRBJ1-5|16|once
TGTGCCAGTAGTAGATTCTTGGACGGAACCAATCAGCCCCAGCATTTT
CASSRFLDGTNQPQHF
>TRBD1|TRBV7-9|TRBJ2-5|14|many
TGTGCCAGCAGCTACCAGACAGGGGGAGAGACCCAGTACTTC
CASSYQTGGETQYF
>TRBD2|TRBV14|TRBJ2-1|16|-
TGTGCCAGCAGCCAAGTTACTAGCGGGAGCGAAAATGAGCAGTTCTTC
CASSQVTSGSENEQFF
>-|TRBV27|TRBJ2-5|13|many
TGTGCCAGCAGTCGACAGGTCGGAGAGACCCAGTACTTC
CASSRQVGETQYF
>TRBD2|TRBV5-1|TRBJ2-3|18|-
TGCGCCAGCAGCTTGGGGACGACTAGCGGGAGTGGGACAGATACGCAGTATTTT
CASSLGTTSGSGTDTQYF
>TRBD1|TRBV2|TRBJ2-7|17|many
TGTGCCAGCAGTGCGCACCTCGCGGGACAGGGGCCCTACGAGCAGTACTTC
CASSAHLAGQGPYEQYF
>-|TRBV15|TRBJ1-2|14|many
TGTGCCACCAGCAGAGAAGGGGTCCCCTATGGCTACACCTTC
CATSREGVPYGYTF
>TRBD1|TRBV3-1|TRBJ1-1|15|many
TGTGCCAGCAGTTTCAGGGGGCTAGGAAACACTGAAGCTTTCTTT
CASSFRGLGNTEAFF
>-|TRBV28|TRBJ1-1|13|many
TGTGCCAGTCAGGGACCCATGAACACTGAAGCTTTCTTT
CASQGPMNTEAFF
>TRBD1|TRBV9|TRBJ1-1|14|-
TGTGCCAGCAGCCCCACAGGGGATAACACTGAAGCTTTCTTT
CASSPTGDNTEAFF
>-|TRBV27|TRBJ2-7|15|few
TGTGCCAGCAGTTTAGCGGGAACAAGATACTACGAGCAGTACTTC
CASSLAGTRYYEQYF
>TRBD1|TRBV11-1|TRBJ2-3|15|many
TGTGCCAGCAGCGCGCAGGGGGCTTCCATCAATACGCAGTATTTT
CASSAQGASINTQYF
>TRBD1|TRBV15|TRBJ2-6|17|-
TGTGCCACCAGCAGCCGGGACAGTTTCTCTGGGGCCAACGTCCTGACTTTC
CATSSRDSFSGANVLTF
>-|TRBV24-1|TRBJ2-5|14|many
TGTGCCACCAGTGATAACAGCCTCGGGGAGACCCAGTACTTC
CATSDNSLGETQYF
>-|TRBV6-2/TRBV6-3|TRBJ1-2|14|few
TGTGCCAGCAGTTCCCCCGGACAGTCTTATGGCTACACCTTC
CASSSPGQSYGYTF
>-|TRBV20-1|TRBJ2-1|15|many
TGCAGTGCTAGTCTGGCGGGAATTACCCACAATGAGCAGTTCTTC
CSASLAGITHNEQFF
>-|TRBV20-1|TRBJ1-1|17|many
TGCAGTGCTAGAGATCCGAACGGGGGTACAACGAACACTGAAGCTTTCTTT
CSARDPNGGTTNTEAFF
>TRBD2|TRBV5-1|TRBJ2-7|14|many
TGCGCCAGCAGCATGGCGGGAGCTGCCTACGAGCAGTACTTC
CASSMAGAAYEQYF